Below, 31 T cell receptor beta chains from the same sample are listed, as sequenced in a study of a mutant IDH1 vaccine in newly diagnosed glioma. Libraries were prepared by immunoSEQ multiplex PCR; TCRdb keeps only in-frame clonotypes and omits some of them. The sample has some 30,000 clones, 78% seen once; the top ten hold around 11%. Time point of the sample: week 35, safety follow-up. Every vaccination contained 300 ug of the mutant IDH1 20-mer peptide and was paired with topical imiquimod. Their specific antigens are unknown. This specimen was PBMCs, taken from a glioma patient whose treatment included an IDH1 peptide vaccine. These receptors were taken from a woman aged 40 to 50 with glioma.

J is TRBJ1-5 and V is TRBV4-1; no clear D. V was cut by 4 bases and J by 7 bases, with 14 bases left in between. CDR1 is MGHRA and CDR2 is YSYEKL in the germline V gene. The CDR3 extends over 14 amino acids. The DNA for the CDR3 is TGCGCCAGCAGCCTTTCAGAGGGAGAGCAGCCCCAGCATTTT. This translates into CASSLSEGEQPQHF.

The V call is TRBV18, the J call TRBJ1-5, with 7 positions matching TRBD1. Trimming removed 5 bases from V and 5 bases from J; junction bases left unmatched: 9. The CDR3 has 15 amino acids. Germline loops: CDR1 KGHSH, CDR2 LQKENI. Written as DNA, the CDR3 is TGTGCCAGCTCAATCAGACAGGGCGGGTATCAGCCCCAGCATTTT. It yields the protein CASSIRQGGYQPQHF. Full variable domain (outside the CDR3, taken from reference TRBV18 and TRBJ1-5): NAGVMQNPRHLVRRRGQEARLRCSPMKGHSHVYWYRQLPEEGLKFMVYLQKENIIDESGMPKERFSAEFPKEGPSILRIQQVVRGDSAAYFCASSIRQGGYQPQHFGDGTRLSIL.

V usage is TRBV7-9 and J usage is TRBJ1-1; D unclear. CDR1 and CDR2 from the germline V gene are SEHNR and FQNEAQ (reference sequence). V lost 5 bases and J 8 bases, leaving 12 bases between the germline ends. CDR3 length equals 12 residues. CDR3 in DNA: TGTGCCAGCAGCCCCCTGGGCTCAGAAGCTTTCTTT. Amino acid sequence: CASSPLGSEAFF.

The chain carries TRBV6-5 and TRBJ1-4; D ambiguous. Trimming pared 0 bases from V and 8 bases from J, leaving 13 bases between. This CDR3 has 15 residues. Germline V gene data show CDR1 as MNHEY and CDR2 as SVGAGI. For the CDR3, the DNA is TGTGCCAGCAGTTACTCGGGCAGGCCAGGAGAAAAACTGTTTTTT. Translated: CASSYSGRPGEKLFF.

The gene calls are TRBV13 and TRBJ2-7; possible D gene TRBD2, 6 bases. From germline, CDR1 is PRHDT and CDR2 FYEKMQ (reference sequence). Trimming stripped 5 bases from V and 6 bases from J, with 14 bases between. This CDR3 is 13 amino acids long. The CDR3 reads CASSEGLAAEQYF. Written as DNA, the CDR3 is TGTGCCAGCAGCGAGGGACTTGCTGCCGAGCAGTACTTC.

V and J are TRBV2 and TRBJ2-7; 8 nucleotides agree with TRBD1. Germline V CDR1 and CDR2: SNHLY, FYNNEI. J was trimmed by 3 bases and V by 3 bases; bases with no gene match: 4. This CDR3 has 14 amino acids. The DNA of the CDR3 is TGTGCCAGCAGTGAGGGCAGGGGGCACTACGAGCAGTACTTC. Protein product: CASSEGRGHYEQYF.

The genes are TRBV5-1 and TRBJ2-7, with 9 bases lining up with TRBD2. The CDR3 is 14 amino acids. V trimming: 2 bases; J trimming: 3 bases; junction bases outside the gene matches: 3. The germline CDR1 and CDR2 sequences are SGHRS and YFSETQ. CDR3 residues: CASSLASGIYEQYF. The CDR3 DNA sequence: TGCGCCAGCAGCTTAGCTAGCGGGATCTACGAGCAGTACTTC.

The chain couples TRBV7-9 to TRBJ2-7, with TRBD1 matching over 7 bases. The CDR3 has 15 residues. Per germline, CDR1 SEHNR and CDR2 FQNEAQ (reference sequence). Trimming removed 5 bases from V and 2 bases from J; junction bases left unmatched: 9. This chain's CDR3 is CASSRTGEYPYEQYF. CDR3 sequence (DNA): TGTGCCAGCAGCCGGACAGGTGAATATCCCTACGAGCAGTACTTC.

The V call is TRBV19, the J call TRBJ1-1; D possibly corresponds to TRBD1 (5 bases). The V end was cut by 6 bases, the J end by 1 base, with 12 bases between. Germline loops: CDR1 LNHDA, CDR2 SQIVND (reference sequence). The CDR3 totals 14 residues. In DNA, the CDR3 is TGTGCCAGTAGGACAAGGGGCTCGAACACTGAAGCTTTCTTT. This codes for CASRTRGSNTEAFF.

The rearrangement uses TRBV2 and TRBJ2-1, with D uncertain. Germline V lookup: CDR1 SNHLY, CDR2 FYNNEI. The CDR3 is 14 amino acids. The V end was cut by 8 bases, the J end by 0 bases, with 11 bases between. This CDR3 reads CASQLGSSYNEQFF. DNA of the CDR3: TGTGCCAGCCAGTTAGGTAGCTCCTACAATGAGCAGTTCTTC.

The chain employs TRBV9 and TRBJ2-1; maybe TRBD2 (5 bases). The CDR3 is made up of 13 amino acids. V gave up 3 bases and J gave up 3 bases, with 7 bases separating them. Germline V lookup: CDR1 SGDLS, CDR2 YYNGEE. CDR3 DNA sequence: TGTGCCAGCAGCGAGAGGGACTACAATGAGCAGTTCTTC. Residues: CASSERDYNEQFF.

This sequence joins TRBV6-5 and TRBJ1-2; D call uncertain. Germline V gene lookup returns CDR1 MNHEY and CDR2 SVGAGI. V was pared by 3 bases and J by 0 bases, with 5 bases between. The CDR3 sequence is 13 residues long. The CDR3 nucleotides are TGTGCCAGCAGTTATGACTCTAACTATGGCTACACCTTC. Encoded protein: CASSYDSNYGYTF.

V and J are TRBV4-3 and TRBJ1-6, with 11 bases matching TRBD1. Losses at the gene ends were 1 base for V and 9 bases for J; bases not matched to a gene: 5. Germline V gene data show CDR1 as LGHNA and CDR2 as YSLEER. The CDR3 is 16 amino acids. The CDR3 spells CASSQAAGTGGSPLHF. CDR3 DNA: TGCGCCAGCAGCCAAGCAGCAGGGACAGGGGGTTCACCCCTCCACTTT.

The chain joins TRBV29-1 to TRBJ1-2, with a tentative D call TRBD1 (5 bases). V lost 4 bases to trimming and J lost 0 bases, with 12 bases between them. This CDR3 has 14 residues. The V gene's germline CDR1 is SQVTM and CDR2 ANQGSEA. The chain's CDR3 is CSVVEGLSNYGYTF. The CDR3 coding sequence is TGCAGCGTTGTCGAGGGACTTTCTAACTATGGCTACACCTTC.

V is TRBV5-4 and J is TRBJ2-5; 8 positions agree with TRBD2. J lost 1 base, V lost 0 bases, and 8 bases had no gene match. Germline values: CDR1 SGHNT, CDR2 YYREEE (reference sequence). This CDR3 is built from 17 residues. The CDR3 here is CASSLAPSGRGQETQYF. CDR3 sequence (DNA): TGTGCCAGCAGCTTGGCTCCTAGCGGGCGAGGCCAAGAGACCCAGTACTTC. Complete variable domain (other parts from reference TRBV5-4 and TRBJ2-5): ETGVTQSPTHLIKTRGQQVTLRCSSQSGHNTVSWYQQALGQGPQFIFQYYREEENGRGNFPPRFSGLQFPNYSSELNVNALELDDSALYLCASSLAPSGRGQETQYFGPGTRLLVL.

The rearrangement uses TRBV10-3 and TRBJ2-4; TRBD2 agrees at 11 bases. From germline, CDR1 is ENHRY and CDR2 SYGVKD. V dropped 6 bases and J dropped 8; count of bases not matched to a gene: 6. CDR3 length equals 14 residues. The chain's CDR3 is CAIRASGGKYIQYF. DNA for the CDR3: TGTGCCATCAGGGCTAGCGGGGGGAAGTACATTCAGTACTTC.

This clone was counted only a few times. The rearrangement uses TRBV7-9 and TRBJ2-5; 7 bases are a match to TRBD2. The ends lost 5 bases at V and 5 bases at J; junction bases unmatched: 17. The CDR3 sequence is 17 residues long. Germline-derived CDR1 and CDR2 are SEHNR and FQNEAQ (reference sequence). This CDR3 reads CASSPRTRSSRMETQYF. In DNA form, the CDR3 reads TGTGCCAGCAGCCCCCGGACTAGATCGTCCCGTATGGAGACCCAGTACTTC.

J is TRBJ2-7 and V is TRBV4-2, with no clear D. This CDR3 region has 12 residues. From germline, CDR1 is LGHNA and CDR2 YNFKEQ. V lost 0 bases and J lost 4, with 4 bases in between. The CDR3 coding sequence is TGTGCCAGCAGCCAAGACCCGTACGAGCAGTACTTC. Protein: CASSQDPYEQYF.

V gene TRBV6-6 combines with J gene TRBJ1-4; 8 positions match TRBD1. In germline, CDR1 is MNHNY, CDR2 SVGAGI (reference sequence). V was clipped by 6 bases and J by 5 bases; unmatched bases: 5. The CDR3 has 14 residues. The CDR3 here is CASRPGQANEKLFF. Here the CDR3 DNA reads TGTGCCAGCAGGCCGGGACAGGCAAATGAAAAACTGTTTTTT.

The chain is built from TRBV7-2 and TRBJ2-3; the match to TRBD2 covers 9 bases. Per germline, CDR1 SGHTA and CDR2 FQGNSA. Trimming took 5 bases from V and 4 from J; bases not matched to a gene: 10. The CDR3 runs 16 residues. The CDR3 sequence is CASSPGAGGWADTQYF. CDR3 coding DNA: TGTGCCAGCAGCCCAGGCGCGGGGGGGTGGGCAGATACGCAGTATTTT.

The rearrangement joins TRBV4-1 to TRBJ2-2; D is unclear. CDR3 length equals 16 residues. Germline V gene data show CDR1 as MGHRA and CDR2 as YSYEKL. Trimming removed 0 bases from V and 5 bases from J, with 13 bases in between. In DNA form, the CDR3 reads TGCGCCAGCAGCCAAGAGGGTATGGTAAGGACCGGGGAGCTGTTTTTT. The encoded protein is CASSQEGMVRTGELFF.

The chain links TRBV5-1 to TRBJ1-1; D is possibly TRBD1 (6 bases). Per the germline V gene, CDR1 is SGHRS and CDR2 is YFSETQ. V was trimmed by 0 bases and J by 7 bases, leaving 19 bases between them. The CDR3 runs 16 residues. The chain's CDR3 is CASSLAQGWDRGEAFF. The CDR3 DNA reads TGCGCCAGCAGCTTGGCCCAGGGGTGGGATCGGGGTGAAGCTTTCTTT. The whole variable domain, filled in from reference TRBV5-1 and TRBJ1-1, reads KAGVTQTPRYLIKTRGQQVTLSCSPISGHRSVSWYQQTPGQGLQFLFEYFSETQRNKGNFPGRFSGRQFSNSRSEMNVSTLELGDSALYLCASSLAQGWDRGEAFFGQGTRLTVV.

The rearrangement links TRBV27 to TRBJ2-7, with 12 nucleotides matching TRBD2. After removal of 4 bases from V and 7 bases from J, the junction contained 5 bases not matched to a gene. The CDR3 sequence is 14 residues long. Germline V gene lookup returns CDR1 MNHEY and CDR2 SMNVEV (reference sequence). The CDR3 is CASSSLAGGLEQYF. The CDR3 region has the DNA TGTGCCAGCAGTTCGCTAGCGGGGGGGCTTGAGCAGTACTTC.

J is TRBJ2-2 and V is TRBV6-6, with 8 bases that match TRBD1. CDR3 length: 15 residues. The germline V gene encodes CDR1 MNHNY and CDR2 SVGAGI (reference sequence). With 8 bases clipped from V and 2 bases from J, the junction kept 7 bases outside the gene matches. In nucleotides, the CDR3 is TGTGCCAGCGTCCCCCCAGGGGGCAACACCGGGGAGCTGTTTTTT. It encodes CASVPPGGNTGELFF.

In this sample, this clone turned up a few times. This chain joins TRBV5-1 and TRBJ1-2; TRBD1 aligns across 9 bases. Germline V gene data show CDR1 as SGHRS and CDR2 as YFSETQ. V gave up 4 bases and J gave up 6 bases; unmatched junction bases: 7. The CDR3 runs 14 residues. The CDR3 DNA reads TGCGCCAGCAGCCCACGGGACAGGGTAAATGGCTACACCTTC. It specifies CASSPRDRVNGYTF.

The chain is built from TRBV14 and TRBJ1-5; D unclear. Trimming cost V 5 bases and J 3 bases, with 11 bases left between them. From germline, CDR1 is SGHDN and CDR2 FVKESK. The CDR3 is 14 residues long. The CDR3 spells CASSRPGPNQPQHF. DNA for the CDR3: TGTGCCAGCAGCAGACCGGGCCCCAATCAGCCCCAGCATTTT.

This chain joins TRBV5-1 and TRBJ2-2; no firm D call. The CDR3 totals 15 residues. CDR1 and CDR2 from the germline V gene are SGHRS and YFSETQ. The V end was cut by 0 bases, the J end by 0 bases, with 6 bases between. CDR3 sequence reads: CASSLGNANTGELFF. The CDR3 DNA follows: TGCGCCAGCAGCTTGGGTAACGCGAACACCGGGGAGCTGTTTTTT.

V gene TRBV7-8 combines with J gene TRBJ2-1; 7 nucleotides align to TRBD1. This CDR3 has 16 residues. CDR1 and CDR2 from the germline V gene are SGHVS and FQNEAQ. After removal of 3 bases from V and 4 bases from J, the junction contained 9 bases not matched to a gene. CDR3 DNA sequence: TGTGCCAGCAGCTTGCCCCGGGACAGATCTTACAATGAGCAGTTCTTC. It specifies CASSLPRDRSYNEQFF.

The V gene is TRBV5-1, the J gene TRBJ1-1, with D possibly TRBD1 on 6 matching bases. The CDR3 extends over 16 amino acids. The germline V gene encodes CDR1 SGHRS and CDR2 YFSETQ. Between the trimmed V and J ends, which lost 4 bases and 2 bases, there was a span of 18 bases. This CDR3 is CASSTGAGGANTEAFF. CDR3 bases: TGCGCCAGCAGCACCGGTGCGGGGGGCGCAAACACTGAAGCTTTCTTT.

The CDR3 protein is CASSATRRDSEAFF. DNA of the CDR3: TGTGCCAGCAGCGCCACTCGGAGGGATTCTGAAGCTTTCTTT. This sequence joins TRBV2 and TRBJ1-1; unclear D gene. Trimming left V 6 bases short and J 6 bases short, with 17 bases between. Germline V CDR1 and CDR2: SNHLY, FYNNEI. This CDR3 spans 14 amino acids. Filled out from reference TRBV2 and TRBJ1-1, the complete variable domain reads EPEVTQTPSHQVTQMGQEVILRCVPISNHLYFYWYRQILGQKVEFLVSFYNNEISEKSEIFDDQFSVERPDGSNFTLKIRSTKLEDSAMYFCASSATRRDSEAFFGQGTRLTVV.

V usage is TRBV7-6 and J usage is TRBJ1-5; D is uncertain. Germline V lookup: CDR1 SGHVS, CDR2 FNYEAQ. There are 15 residues in the CDR3. The ends were cut back, 6 bases at V and 5 bases at J, with 17 bases in the middle. The CDR3 DNA sequence: TGTGCCAGCAGGCTCGGTACGGGGAAGGATCAGCCCCAGCATTTT. Its translation: CASRLGTGKDQPQHF.